Listed here are 30 T cell receptor beta chains from one sample, sequenced in a study of regulatory T cells in long-lasting Graves disease. Assembly of TCR beta libraries relied on iRepertoire HTBI primers together with Arm-PCR of CDR3 regions. TCRdb re-derived calls from the multiplex PCR reads in MiXCR, one entry per CDR3 protein. There are around 330,000 distinct CDR3 sequences in the sample; about a sixth occur only once, and around 36% lies in the top ten. Sample time point: newly diagnosed GD, antithyroid drugs for less than 3 months. PBMC RNA was the source of the TCR library. The sequenced sample was peripheral blood mononuclear cells (PBMCs), obtained at new diagnosis, from a patient treated with antithyroid drugs. Every receptor here comes from a female donor with Graves disease.

This clonotype has a count of ten or more. This sequence joins TRBV20-1 and TRBJ1-2; 9 positions match TRBD1. The CDR3 spans 14 residues. Germline V gene lookup returns CDR1 DFQATT and CDR2 SNEGSKA (reference sequence). The trim removed 0 bases at V and 5 bases at J, leaving 4 bases unmatched. CDR3 in amino acids: CSARDRGQGYGYTF. The CDR3 coding sequence is TGCAGTGCTAGAGACCGTGGACAGGGGTATGGCTACACCTTC.

V usage is TRBV11-2 and J usage is TRBJ2-1; the match to TRBD2 covers 8 bases. V gave up 4 bases and J gave up 0 bases; unmatched junction bases: 8. This CDR3 contains 17 residues. Germline V gene data show CDR1 as SGHAT and CDR2 as FQNNGV. CDR3 sequence (DNA): TGTGCCAGCAGCTCGTCCATAGCGGGAAGCTCCTACAATGAGCAGTTCTTC. Its translation: CASSSSIAGSSYNEQFF.

Ten or more counts support this clonotype. Here the CDR3 DNA reads TGCGCCAGCAGCCAGCTCACGGACAGGGGGGAAGAGACCCAGTACTTC. Protein: CASSQLTDRGEETQYF. The chain links TRBV4-1 to TRBJ2-5; TRBD1 aligns across 10 bases. Germline CDR1 MGHRA, CDR2 YSYEKL. This CDR3 has 16 residues. V dropped 3 bases and J dropped 3; count of bases not matched to a gene: 7.

This clonotype was picked up many times. This rearrangement joins TRBV28 to TRBJ2-7; perhaps TRBD2 as D (5 bases). This CDR3 comprises 14 residues. Germline V gene lookup returns CDR1 MDHEN and CDR2 SYDVKM. V lost 4 bases, J lost 4 bases, and 14 bases lay in between. The CDR3 sequence: CASSSLAPIYEQYF. The CDR3 coding sequence is TGTGCCAGCAGTTCTCTAGCCCCCATTTACGAGCAGTACTTC.

The sample holds many counts of this clonotype. The chain recombines TRBV5-1 with TRBJ1-5; maybe TRBD1 (6 bases). CDR1 is SGHRS, CDR2 YFSETQ, per germline. The CDR3 is made up of 16 amino acids. V lost 4 bases, J lost 0 bases, and 14 bases lay in between. CDR3 protein: CASSLGDTGSNQPQHF. CDR3 coding DNA: TGCGCCAGCAGCCTGGGGGACACGGGTAGCAATCAGCCCCAGCATTTT.

In its sample, this clonotype was seen many times. The gene calls are TRBV10-3 and TRBJ2-5; D unclear. V was shortened by 0 bases and J by 2 bases, with 25 bases between the two germline ends. The CDR3 is made up of 20 amino acids. The germline gives CDR1 ENHRY, CDR2 SYGVKD. CDR3 protein: CAISESPPVPTDDKQETQYF. CDR3 DNA sequence: TGTGCCATCAGTGAGTCGCCCCCCGTTCCGACGGACGATAAACAAGAGACCCAGTACTTC.

This clonotype was counted at least ten times. The J gene is TRBJ1-3, the V gene TRBV27; D is unresolved. This CDR3 has 15 residues. Per germline, CDR1 MNHEY and CDR2 SMNVEV (reference sequence). Trimming shortened V by 3 bases and J by 4 bases, and 13 bases separated the two germline ends. DNA for the CDR3: TGTGCCAGCAGTTTTTCTATGGGCCCCGGAAACACCATATATTTT. Its protein product is CASSFSMGPGNTIYF.

This clonotype was seen ten or more times. The chain joins TRBV19 to TRBJ2-5; 9 nucleotides agree with TRBD2. The J segment lost 8 bases and the V segment lost 6 bases, leaving 13 bases of the junction unmatched. Per germline, CDR1 LNHDA and CDR2 SQIVND (reference sequence). The CDR3 runs 15 residues. Here the CDR3 reads CASSQVLASGDTQYF. The CDR3 nucleotides read TGTGCCAGTAGCCAAGTCTTGGCTAGCGGGGATACCCAGTACTTC.

Here the CDR3 reads CASRGSGDTQYF. CDR3 DNA: TGTGCCAGCAGGGGTTCCGGTGATACGCAGTATTTT. The chain employs TRBV7-9 and TRBJ2-3, with D unclear. Trimming shortened V by 6 bases and J by 6 bases, and 10 bases separated the two germline ends. Looked up from germline, CDR1 is SEHNR and CDR2 is FQNEAQ (reference sequence). This CDR3 comprises 12 residues.

In DNA form, the CDR3 reads TGTGCCAGCTCACCAACAGGACTAGCGGGAGGGTTTGGCACAGATACGCAGTATTTT. The encoded protein is CASSPTGLAGGFGTDTQYF. The rearrangement uses TRBV18 and TRBJ2-3, with TRBD2 matching over 15 bases. Germline CDR1 reads KGHSH; CDR2 reads LQKENI. Trimming at V came to 2 bases and at J to 1 base, leaving 7 bases not matched to a gene. The CDR3 totals 19 residues.

The sample holds many counts of this clonotype. CDR3 region: CASSSLYEQFF. The CDR3 coding sequence is TGTGCCAGCAGCTCCCTTTATGAGCAGTTCTTC. The chain is built from TRBV7-9 and TRBJ2-1; D is ambiguous. CDR1 is SEHNR and CDR2 is FQNEAQ in the germline V gene (reference sequence). The CDR3 has 11 residues. The ends were cut back, 4 bases at V and 8 bases at J, with 6 bases in the middle.

This clonotype has a count of ten or more. This chain links TRBV28 with TRBJ2-1; 8 nucleotides line up with TRBD2. The germline CDR1 and CDR2 sequences are MDHEN and SYDVKM. This CDR3 contains 16 residues. V lost 5 bases and J lost 1; bases outside the gene matches: 7. The CDR3 DNA sequence: TGTGCCAGCAGTCCCCCTAGCGGGTTATCCTACAATGAGCAGTTCTTC. Translated, it gives CASSPPSGLSYNEQFF.

The chain combines TRBV6-1 with TRBJ1-2; TRBD1 matches at 9 bases. Germline CDR1 is MNHNS and CDR2 is SASEGT. Trimming took 2 bases from V and 5 from J; bases not matched to a gene: 9. The CDR3 has 16 residues. Here the CDR3 DNA reads TGTGCCAGCAGTGAAATCACAGGGGGCACCAATTATGGCTACACCTTC. Translating it yields CASSEITGGTNYGYTF.

This clonotype was seen ten or more times. The J gene is TRBJ1-6, the V gene TRBV19; no firm D call. The CDR3 loop spans 15 amino acids. In germline, CDR1 is LNHDA, CDR2 SQIVND (reference sequence). V was pared by 2 bases and J by 10 bases, with 15 bases between. The CDR3 DNA follows: TGTGCCAGTAGTATAACTAAGGGTATGGAATCACCCCTCCACTTT. Amino acid sequence: CASSITKGMESPLHF.

The V gene is TRBV27, the J gene TRBJ2-7; D gene unclear. The V end was cut by 2 bases, the J end by 3 bases, with 17 bases between. Per germline, CDR1 MNHEY and CDR2 SMNVEV (reference sequence). The CDR3 runs 16 residues. Here the CDR3 reads CASSLGAELRGYEQYF. The CDR3 DNA follows: TGTGCCAGCAGTTTAGGAGCCGAACTACGCGGCTACGAGCAGTACTTC.

The V call is TRBV12-5, the J call TRBJ2-1; 11 nucleotides align to TRBD2. The germline CDR1 and CDR2 sequences are LGHNT and FRNRAP. The CDR3 sequence is 17 residues long. The V segment lost 3 bases and the J segment 3 bases; nucleotides outside the gene matches: 7. Here the CDR3 reads CASGFPPGTSGYNEQFF. As DNA, the CDR3 is TGTGCTAGTGGTTTCCCTCCCGGGACTAGCGGCTACAATGAGCAGTTCTTC.

This clonotype has more than one count but fewer than ten. The chain couples TRBV9 to TRBJ2-7, with 13 bases identical to TRBD2. This CDR3 contains 17 residues. V shed 0 bases and J 5 bases; nucleotides not matched to a gene: 8. The germline CDR1 and CDR2 sequences are SGDLS and YYNGEE. CDR3 loop: CASSVGTSGRAPHEQYF. The DNA of the CDR3 is TGTGCCAGCAGCGTAGGCACTAGCGGGAGGGCGCCCCACGAGCAGTACTTC.

Ten or more counts support this clonotype. The chain carries TRBV6-1 and TRBJ2-1; 13 bases are shared with TRBD2. After removal of 1 base from V and 6 bases from J, the junction contained 0 bases not matched to a gene. CDR3 length: 15 amino acids. Germline V gene data show CDR1 as MNHNS and CDR2 as SASEGT. The CDR3 DNA sequence: TGTGCCAGCAGTGAAGGGACTAGCGGGAGCAATGAGCAGTTCTTC. This sequence encodes CASSEGTSGSNEQFF.

A remark on this clonotype: A read error is the likely source, as a far larger clone sits one nucleotide away. This rearrangement joins TRBV7-2 to TRBJ1-1; D call uncertain. This CDR3 is 13 amino acids long. CDR1 SGHTA and CDR2 FQGNSA come from the germline V gene. The CDR3 nucleotides are TGTGCCAGCAGCCTACGGGATCGCGATACGCGGTATTTT. This sequence encodes CASSLRDRDTRYF.

This clonotype was counted many times. The J gene is TRBJ2-1, the V gene TRBV24-1, with 9 bases matching TRBD2. CDR3 length: 15 residues. The V gene end was trimmed by 5 bases and the J gene end by 4 bases; junction bases not matched to a gene: 5. The germline V gene encodes CDR1 KGHDR and CDR2 SFDVKD. The CDR3 DNA sequence: TGTGCCACCAGTGGCGGGAGGGGGACTTACAATGAGCAGTTCTTC. The encoded protein is CATSGGRGTYNEQFF.

This chain connects TRBV10-3 to TRBJ2-3; 8 bases line up with TRBD2. The CDR3 is 14 amino acids. Germline CDR1 and CDR2: ENHRY and SYGVKD. Trimming removed 4 bases from V and 2 bases from J; junction bases left unmatched: 2. The CDR3 loop reads CAISAGGPTDTQYF. In DNA, the CDR3 is TGTGCCATCAGTGCGGGAGGGCCCACAGATACGCAGTATTTT.

This rearrangement joins TRBV9 to TRBJ2-1; no firm D call. V lost 0 bases and J 1 base, leaving 11 bases between the germline ends. The CDR3 extends over 16 amino acids. The germline gives CDR1 SGDLS, CDR2 YYNGEE. The CDR3 nucleotides read TGTGCCAGCAGCGTAGAGGAGTTAGGGTCCTACAATGAGCAGTTCTTC. Translation gives CASSVEELGSYNEQFF.

The table lists this clonotype with a few counts. The genes are TRBV30 and TRBJ2-3, with 10 bases fitting TRBD2. The CDR3 covers 15 residues. Germline V gives CDR1 GTSNPN, CDR2 SVGIG (reference sequence). V dropped 3 bases and J dropped 3; count of bases not matched to a gene: 6. In DNA, the CDR3 is TGTGCCTGGAGCCCGCTAGCGGGAGAAACAGATACGCAGTATTTT. Encoded protein: CAWSPLAGETDTQYF.

The CDR3 spells CASSEQHNEQFF. The CDR3 DNA is TGTGCCAGCAGCGAGCAGCACAATGAGCAGTTCTTC. The chain carries TRBV5-4 and TRBJ2-1; no definite D call. Deletions cut 4 bases from V and 5 bases from J, with 7 bases between. Germline CDR1 and CDR2: SGHNT and YYREEE (reference sequence). CDR3 length equals 12 residues. The full variable domain, its missing parts supplied by reference TRBV5-4 and TRBJ2-1, is ETGVTQSPTHLIKTRGQQVTLRCSSQSGHNTVSWYQQALGQGPQFIFQYYREEENGRGNFPPRFSGLQFPNYSSELNVNALELDDSALYLCASSEQHNEQFFGPGTRLTVL.

This clonotype was seen many times. The chain joins TRBV11-3 to TRBJ2-1; D remains ambiguous. Trimming shortened V by 2 bases and J by 10 bases, and 9 bases separated the two germline ends. This CDR3 comprises 12 residues. Germline loops: CDR1 SGHNT, CDR2 YENEEA. Here the CDR3 reads CASSLRSDEQFF. CDR3 DNA: TGTGCCAGCAGCTTAAGGTCTGACGAGCAGTTCTTC.

This clonotype was recorded at least ten times. This chain links TRBV10-2 with TRBJ2-1; the D gene is possibly TRBD2 (6 bases). V was shortened by 2 bases and J by 9 bases, with 23 bases between the two germline ends. CDR3 length: 17 amino acids. Looked up from germline, CDR1 is WSHSY and CDR2 is SAAADI. CDR3 loop: CASSEPWAGGGKVEQFF. CDR3 nucleotides: TGCGCCAGCAGTGAGCCGTGGGCGGGTGGCGGGAAGGTTGAGCAGTTCTTC.

V gene TRBV9 combines with J gene TRBJ2-1; 9 nucleotides align to TRBD2. The germline V gene encodes CDR1 SGDLS and CDR2 YYNGEE. The length of the CDR3 is 16 residues. Unmatched junction bases numbered 4, after V lost 0 bases and J lost 3 bases. The chain's CDR3 is CASSVGGSGSYNEQFF. The DNA for the CDR3 is TGTGCCAGCAGCGTAGGAGGTAGCGGGAGCTACAATGAGCAGTTCTTC.

This clonotype was counted ten times or more. The V gene is TRBV5-1, the J gene TRBJ2-5; D possibly corresponds to TRBD2 (6 bases). CDR1 SGHRS and CDR2 YFSETQ come from the germline V gene. Between the trimmed V and J ends, which lost 7 bases and 5 bases, there was a span of 18 bases. The CDR3 is made up of 14 amino acids. In DNA, the CDR3 is TGCGCCAGCGCGACTAGGGGCACAAGGGAGACCCAGTACTTC. It is translated as CASATRGTRETQYF.

This clonotype was seen at least ten times. J is TRBJ1-1 and V is TRBV20-1; D is unresolved. The CDR3 is made up of 14 amino acids. In germline, CDR1 is DFQATT, CDR2 SNEGSKA (reference sequence). Trimming cost V 0 bases and J 5 bases, with 13 bases left between them. The CDR3 loop reads CSARDPGRETEAFF. CDR3 DNA: TGCAGTGCTAGAGATCCGGGTAGGGAAACTGAAGCTTTCTTT.

The J gene is TRBJ2-1, the V gene TRBV7-9; TRBD2 matches at 14 bases. Germline V CDR1 and CDR2: SEHNR, FQNEAQ (reference sequence). The CDR3 consists of 18 residues. Losses at the gene ends were 4 bases for V and 7 bases for J; bases not matched to a gene: 12. CDR3 sequence: CASSSRRLAGGGENEQFF. CDR3 nucleotides: TGTGCCAGCAGCTCCCGACGACTAGCGGGAGGGGGTGAGAATGAGCAGTTCTTC.